This T cell receptor (beta chain) was obtained from a study of beta chain features in type 1 diabetes. Background on the study: The study examined 107,917,701 sorted cells across all samples.

Remarks on this clone: Its antigen is undetermined.

Isolated RNA was reverse transcribed in full, so expressed TCRB transcripts were sequenced. TCRdb's table, derived via immunoSEQ multiplex PCR, lists solely in-frame clones and lacks some. The sample records 600,000 to 650,000 clones, 15% being singletons. Deletions cut 0 bases from V and 7 bases from J, with 10 bases between. Germline CDR1 is SGDLS and CDR2 is YYNGEE. The CDR3 is 13 residues long. Notes on the study in general: There were fewer insertions and more deletions at the VDJ junctions of type 1 diabetes patients.

About 100 mL of blood, on average, came from one heparinised draw per donor. Sorting that relied on CD45RO/CCR7/CD25/CD127/CD95/CD27 yielded CD4+ naive, central memory, regulatory and stem cell-like memory cells. This TCR derives from a man aged 18 to 29 in good health. The sequencing input was naive CD4+ T cells from blood. The chain employs TRBV9 and TRBJ2-5, with D unresolved. The CDR3 here is CASSVVNSGTQYF. In DNA, the CDR3 is TGTGCCAGCAGCGTAGTAAACTCTGGGACCCAGTACTTC.